Listed here are 9 T cell receptor beta chains from one sample, sequenced in a study of beta chain features in type 1 diabetes. Study findings and constraints: Significant though moderate, a shortening of TCRB CDR3s appeared in all four CD4+ subsets of Type 1 diabetes patients.

No antigens are known for them. All of the isolated RNA was reverse transcribed, so expressed TCRB transcripts were sequenced. The table came from immunoSEQ multiplex PCR; TCRdb's copy has only in-frame clones and leaves some out. The table shows 300,000 to 400,000 clones, with roughly 8.8% occurring only once. The specimen was central memory CD4+ T cells from blood. The receptors originated from a man aged 25-40 years with type 1 diabetes.

The CDR3 sequence is CASSLGGEGGYTF. CDR3 bases: TGTGCCAGCAGCTTAGGTGGTGAGGGCGGCTACACCTTC. V and J are TRBV13 and TRBJ1-2; D remains ambiguous. Germline lookup yields CDR1 PRHDT and CDR2 FYEKMQ (reference sequence). This CDR3 has 13 residues. Trimming cost V 0 bases and J 8 bases, with 10 bases left between them.

This clone was recorded many times. This chain connects TRBV7-2 to TRBJ2-7; D possibly corresponds to TRBD1 (6 bases). V was clipped by 2 bases and J by 2 bases, with 10 bases between them. CDR3 size: 14 residues. Germline-derived CDR1 and CDR2 are SGHTA and FQGNSA. The CDR3 bases are TGTGCCAGCAGCTTACACAGGGACGCCTACGAGCAGTACTTC. It is translated as CASSLHRDAYEQYF.

This clone was picked up a small number of times. This rearrangement joins TRBV28 to TRBJ2-3; the match to TRBD2 covers 9 bases. The CDR3 spans 16 residues. Germline CDR1 is MDHEN and CDR2 is SYDVKM. V lost 5 bases, J lost 4 bases, and 10 bases stayed unmatched. This CDR3 reads CASSPVAGVGSDTQYF. The CDR3 bases are TGTGCCAGCAGTCCTGTAGCGGGGGTAGGGTCAGATACGCAGTATTTT.

This clone was seen a handful of times. The chain uses TRBV29-1 and TRBJ2-5; the D gene is possibly TRBD1 (5 bases). Trimming shortened V by 0 bases and J by 7 bases, and 12 bases separated the two germline ends. This CDR3 region has 13 residues. From germline, CDR1 is SQVTM and CDR2 ANQGSEA. CDR3: CSVEDYRTGTQYF. CDR3 DNA: TGCAGCGTTGAAGATTACAGGACGGGGACCCAGTACTTC.

This chain joins TRBV28 and TRBJ1-1, with 9 nucleotides matching TRBD1. Germline CDR1 is MDHEN and CDR2 is SYDVKM. CDR3 length: 13 amino acids. V shed 7 bases, J shed 4 bases, and the junction held 4 bases outside the gene matches. Here the CDR3 DNA reads TGTGCCAGCATTACGACAGGGGGCACTGAAGCTTTCTTT. Protein product: CASITTGGTEAFF. Supplemented by reference TRBV28 and TRBJ1-1, the full variable domain reads DVKVTQSSRYLVKRTGEKVFLECVQDMDHENMFWYRQDPGLGLRLIYFSYDVKMKEKGDIPEGYSVSREKKERFSLILESASTNQTSMYLCASITTGGTEAFFGQGTRLTVV.

The chain employs TRBV5-1 and TRBJ2-1, with unresolved D. V was clipped by 4 bases and J by 7 bases, with 9 bases between them. Germline CDR1 reads SGHRS; CDR2 reads YFSETQ. The CDR3 length is 12 residues. The CDR3 DNA reads as TGCGCCAGCAGCCAATACGATAATGAGCAGTTCTTC. Its protein product is CASSQYDNEQFF.

The J gene is TRBJ1-2, the V gene TRBV7-2; D is uncertain. CDR1 SGHTA and CDR2 FQGNSA come from the germline V gene. Between the trimmed V and J ends, which lost 5 bases and 6 bases, there was a span of 16 bases. The CDR3 extends over 14 amino acids. Written as DNA, the CDR3 is TGTGCCAGCAGCCCAGCCCGGGTTGAGGATGGCTACACCTTC. It codes for CASSPARVEDGYTF.

This clone has a handful of counts. The rearrangement uses TRBV5-1 and TRBJ2-3; possible D gene TRBD1, 6 bases. In germline, CDR1 is SGHRS, CDR2 YFSETQ. This CDR3 contains 15 residues. Trimming removed 0 bases from V and 4 bases from J, with 12 bases in between. This CDR3 is CASSLAPGVSDTQYF. The CDR3 nucleotides read TGCGCCAGCAGCTTGGCACCAGGGGTTTCAGATACGCAGTATTTT.

V gene TRBV18 combines with J gene TRBJ2-3, with 12 bases lining up with TRBD2. The J segment lost 0 bases and the V segment lost 3 bases, leaving 4 bases of the junction unmatched. CDR1 is KGHSH and CDR2 is LQKENI in the germline V gene. The CDR3 contains 17 residues. In DNA, the CDR3 is TGTGCCAGCTCACCTAGGACTAGCGGGGCTAGCACAGATACGCAGTATTTT. Amino acids: CASSPRTSGASTDTQYF.